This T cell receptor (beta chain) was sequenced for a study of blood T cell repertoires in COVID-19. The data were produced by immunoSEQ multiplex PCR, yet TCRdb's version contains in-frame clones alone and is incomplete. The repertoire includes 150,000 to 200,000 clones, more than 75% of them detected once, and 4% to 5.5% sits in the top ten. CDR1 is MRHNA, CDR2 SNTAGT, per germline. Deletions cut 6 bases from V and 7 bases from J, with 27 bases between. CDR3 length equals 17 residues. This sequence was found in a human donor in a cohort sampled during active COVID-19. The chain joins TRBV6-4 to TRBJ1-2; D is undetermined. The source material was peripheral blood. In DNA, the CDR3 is TGTGCCAGCAGGGAGGGTTTTAGAATCGGCTCCGGAGGTGGCTACACCTTC. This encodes CASREGFRIGSGGGYTF.